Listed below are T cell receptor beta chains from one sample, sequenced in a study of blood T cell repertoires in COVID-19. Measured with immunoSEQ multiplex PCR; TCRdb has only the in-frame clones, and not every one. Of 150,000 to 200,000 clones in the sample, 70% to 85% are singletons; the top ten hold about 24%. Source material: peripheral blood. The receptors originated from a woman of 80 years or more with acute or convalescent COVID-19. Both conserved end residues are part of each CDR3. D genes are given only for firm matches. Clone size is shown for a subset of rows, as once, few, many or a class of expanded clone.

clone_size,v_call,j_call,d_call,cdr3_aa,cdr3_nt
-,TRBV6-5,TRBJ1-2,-,CATYRFYGYTF,TGTGCCACATACAGGTTCTATGGCTACACCTTC
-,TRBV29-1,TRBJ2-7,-,CSVADGYEQYF,TGCAGCGTAGCGGACGGATACGAGCAGTACTTC
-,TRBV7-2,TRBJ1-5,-,CASSAQQKNQPQHF,TGTGCCAGCAGCGCCCAACAGAAAAATCAGCCCCAGCATTTT
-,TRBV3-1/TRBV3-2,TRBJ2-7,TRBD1,CASSRTGNYEQYF,TGTGCCAGCAGTCGGACAGGGAACTACGAGCAGTACTTC
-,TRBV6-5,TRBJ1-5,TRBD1,CASSQTGGQPQHF,TGTGCCAGCAGTCAGACAGGGGGGCAGCCCCAGCATTTT
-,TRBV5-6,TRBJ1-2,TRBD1,CASSLWDRLSYGYTF,TGTGCCAGCAGCTTGTGGGACAGGTTATCCTATGGCTACACCTTC
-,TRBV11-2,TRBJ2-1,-,CASSSGTEQFF,TGTGCCAGCAGCTCCGGGACAGAGCAGTTCTTC
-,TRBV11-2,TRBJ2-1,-,CASKLGVEQFF,TGTGCCAGTAAACTCGGGGTTGAGCAGTTCTTC
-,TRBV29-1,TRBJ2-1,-,CSVVSGGANEQFF,TGCAGCGTTGTATCTGGGGGCGCGAATGAGCAGTTCTTC
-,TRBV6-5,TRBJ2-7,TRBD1,CASAGQGAGEQYF,TGTGCCAGCGCGGGACAGGGGGCGGGAGAGCAGTACTTC
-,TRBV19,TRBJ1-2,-,CASSVERGYTF,TGTGCCAGTAGTGTAGAGAGGGGCTACACCTTC
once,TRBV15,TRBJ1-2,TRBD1,CATSPGQGYGYTF,TGTGCCACCAGCCCGGGACAGGGTTATGGCTACACCTTC
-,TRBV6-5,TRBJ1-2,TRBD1,CASSDRVGGYTF,TGTGCCAGCAGCGACAGGGTCGGGGGCTACACCTTC
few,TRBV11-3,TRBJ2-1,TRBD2,CASSLGGSGRASNEQFF,TGTGCCAGCAGCTTAGGGGGTAGCGGGAGGGCATCAAATGAGCAGTTCTTC
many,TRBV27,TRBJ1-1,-,CASNIAGDLMNTEAFF,TGTGCCAGCAACATAGCAGGGGACCTGATGAACACTGAAGCTTTCTTT
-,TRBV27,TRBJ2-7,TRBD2,CASSLGTSGRAGLRYEQYF,TGTGCCAGCAGTCTCGGGACTAGCGGGAGGGCCGGGCTTAGATACGAGCAGTACTTC
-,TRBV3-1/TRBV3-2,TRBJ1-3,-,CASSQDGGNTIYF,TGTGCCAGCAGCCAAGACGGTGGAAACACCATATATTTT
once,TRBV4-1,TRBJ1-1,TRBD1,CASSTTGVTEAFF,TGCGCCAGCAGCACTACAGGGGTCACTGAAGCTTTCTTT
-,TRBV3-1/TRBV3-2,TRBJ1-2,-,CASSQGQGSYGYTF,TGTGCCAGCAGCCAAGGGCAGGGGAGCTATGGCTACACCTTC
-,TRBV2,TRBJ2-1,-,CASSAEAAKEFF,TGTGCCAGCAGTGCCGAGGCCGCGAAGGAGTTCTTC
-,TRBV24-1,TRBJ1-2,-,CATTAHQGGYYGYTF,TGTGCCACCACCGCTCATCAGGGCGGATACTATGGCTACACCTTC
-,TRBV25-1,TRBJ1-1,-,CASSVPGYRDTEAFF,TGTGCCAGCAGTGTGCCGGGGTACCGGGACACTGAAGCTTTCTTT
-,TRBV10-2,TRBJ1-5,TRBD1,CASTDATGQPQHF,TGCGCCAGCACGGACGCGACAGGGCAGCCCCAGCATTTT
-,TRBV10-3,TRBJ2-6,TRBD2,CAIGSGGTGANVLTF,TGTGCCATCGGCAGCGGGGGAACCGGGGCCAACGTCCTGACTTTC
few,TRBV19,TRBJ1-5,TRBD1,CASRDRTDQPQHF,TGTGCCAGCCGGGACAGGACAGATCAGCCCCAGCATTTT
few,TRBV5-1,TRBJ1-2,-,CASNPNGADYGYTF,TGCGCCAGCAACCCAAATGGGGCGGACTATGGCTACACCTTC
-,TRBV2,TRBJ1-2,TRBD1,CASSEGRDRGGYTF,TGTGCCAGCAGTGAAGGTAGAGACAGGGGAGGCTACACCTTC
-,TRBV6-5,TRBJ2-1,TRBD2,CASSLLAGETFNEQFF,TGTGCCAGCAGTTTACTAGCGGGAGAAACATTCAATGAGCAGTTCTTC
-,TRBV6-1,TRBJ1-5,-,CASSYWGDQPQHF,TGTGCCAGCAGTTATTGGGGCGATCAGCCCCAGCATTTT
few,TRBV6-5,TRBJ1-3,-,CASSLMAGVGNTIYF,TGTGCCAGCAGTCTCATGGCAGGGGTTGGAAACACCATATATTTT
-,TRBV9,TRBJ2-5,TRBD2,CASSVSGRGETQYF,TGTGCCAGCAGCGTAAGCGGGAGGGGGGAGACCCAGTACTTC
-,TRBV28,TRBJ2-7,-,CASSRYSGSYEQYF,TGTGCCAGCAGTCGATACAGCGGCTCCTACGAGCAGTACTTC
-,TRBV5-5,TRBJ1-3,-,CASRQASGNTIYF,TGTGCCAGCAGACAGGCCTCTGGAAACACCATATATTTT